One sample yielded the 17 T cell receptor beta chains listed below, sequenced in a study of T cell repertoires in cytomegalovirus infection. TCRdb called the reads again in MiXCR, with one record for every CDR3 protein. The repertoire holds 150,000 to 200,000 distinct CDR3 sequences, with about 28% as singletons. The sequenced material came from PBMCs. The receptors stem from a human donor in good health (CMV status not recorded). Some clones in this sample may be carry-over from other donors' samples.

The sample holds many counts of this clonotype. This chain connects TRBV7-2 to TRBJ2-7; D may be TRBD2 (6 bases). CDR3 length: 12 residues. The V end was cut by 1 base, the J end by 5 bases, with 6 bases between. The V gene's germline CDR1 is SGHTA and CDR2 FQGNSA. The CDR3 DNA reads as TGTGCCAGCAGCTTAGGGGGGGACGAGCAGTACTTC. It codes for CASSLGGDEQYF.

This chain joins TRBV19 and TRBJ2-2; 9 nucleotides agree with TRBD1. There are 14 residues in the CDR3. With 7 bases clipped from V and 4 bases from J, the junction kept 4 bases outside the gene matches. CDR1 and CDR2 from the germline V gene are LNHDA and SQIVND (reference sequence). The CDR3 sequence is CASIGTGSTGELFF. In DNA, the CDR3 is TGTGCCAGTATCGGGACAGGGAGCACCGGGGAGCTGTTTTTT.

The chain recombines TRBV6-5 with TRBJ2-7; TRBD1 matches at 8 bases. CDR3 length: 16 amino acids. Trimming at V came to 0 bases and at J to 0 bases, leaving 4 bases not matched to a gene. Germline V gene lookup returns CDR1 MNHEY and CDR2 SVGAGI. The CDR3 sequence: CASSYSRTGSSYEQYF. DNA for the CDR3: TGTGCCAGCAGTTACTCAAGGACAGGGAGCTCCTACGAGCAGTACTTC.

The table lists this clonotype with many counts. The chain is built from TRBV7-2 and TRBJ2-1; 14 nucleotides align to TRBD2. J lost 6 bases, V lost 5 bases, and 12 bases had no gene match. The CDR3 has 18 amino acids. Germline lookup yields CDR1 SGHTA and CDR2 FQGNSA. The chain's CDR3 is CASSPLRTSGGQINEQFF. For the CDR3, the DNA is TGTGCCAGCAGCCCCCTAAGGACTAGCGGGGGGCAAATCAATGAGCAGTTCTTC.

This clonotype was seen only a few times. The chain couples TRBV7-9 to TRBJ1-4, with D unresolved. This CDR3 comprises 15 residues. Looked up from germline, CDR1 is SEHNR and CDR2 is FQNEAQ (reference sequence). Deletions cut 3 bases from V and 0 bases from J, with 8 bases between. The CDR3 spells CASSFTGSTNEKLFF. CDR3 coding DNA: TGTGCCAGCAGCTTTACGGGCTCAACTAATGAAAAACTGTTTTTT.

The rearrangement links TRBV12-3 or TRBV12-4 to TRBJ1-1; D ambiguous. Trimming removed 7 bases at V and 3 bases at J, with 15 bases between. The CDR3 extends over 14 amino acids. CDR3 bases: TGTGCCAGCACCTCCCATGTTGGGTACACTGAAGCTTTCTTT. Encoded protein: CASTSHVGYTEAFF.

A few counts support this clonotype. The genes are TRBV19 and TRBJ2-5; maybe TRBD1 (7 bases). Trimming removed 3 bases at V and 4 bases at J, with 18 bases between. Germline values: CDR1 LNHDA, CDR2 SQIVND (reference sequence). This CDR3 comprises 16 residues. CDR3 protein: CASSIRTNRGGETQYF. CDR3 DNA: TGTGCCAGTAGTATCCGGACCAACAGGGGAGGAGAGACCCAGTACTTC.

This clonotype was seen just once. The chain recombines TRBV6-1 with TRBJ1-6; D not resolved. Germline assignment: CDR1 MNHNS and CDR2 SASEGT. The CDR3 totals 17 residues. V gave up 6 bases and J gave up 0 bases, with 15 bases separating them. CDR3 loop: CASSLTSGSSYNSPLHF. The CDR3 bases are TGTGCCAGCAGCCTAACCTCGGGTAGCTCCTATAATTCACCCCTCCACTTT.

This clonotype came up a few times. The V call is TRBV25-1, the J call TRBJ2-1; no clear D. Trimming removed 6 bases at V and 2 bases at J, with 14 bases between. The CDR3 has 15 residues. Looked up from germline, CDR1 is MGHDK and CDR2 is SYGVNS. CDR3 DNA: TGTGCCAGCAGCTTCCACGGACCCACCTACAATGAGCAGTTCTTC. Its translation is CASSFHGPTYNEQFF.

This chain joins TRBV2 and TRBJ2-5; 9 bases align to TRBD1. Trimming removed 6 bases from V and 5 bases from J; junction bases left unmatched: 10. The CDR3 sequence is 15 residues long. Germline values: CDR1 SNHLY, CDR2 FYNNEI. The CDR3 sequence: CASSDIGTGPETQYF. CDR3 bases: TGTGCCAGCAGCGACATCGGGACAGGGCCGGAGACCCAGTACTTC.

Many counts were recorded for this clonotype. The V call is TRBV7-2, the J call TRBJ2-7; possibly TRBD2 for D (7 bases). Looked up from germline, CDR1 is SGHTA and CDR2 is FQGNSA. The CDR3 has 17 residues. V was trimmed by 1 base and J by 3 bases, leaving 19 bases between them. In DNA form, the CDR3 reads TGTGCCAGCAGCTTAGGCCCCTATGGCGGGGGCTTCTACGAGCAGTACTTC. Its translation: CASSLGPYGGGFYEQYF.

This clonotype was detected only a few times. The chain is built from TRBV7-2 and TRBJ1-1; D might be TRBD1 (5 bases). The germline V gene has CDR1 SGHTA and CDR2 FQGNSA. The CDR3 runs to 14 residues. V was shortened by 4 bases and J by 3 bases, with 12 bases between the two germline ends. The CDR3 is CASSSMRGDTEAFF. The DNA of the CDR3 is TGTGCCAGCAGCTCCATGAGGGGAGACACTGAAGCTTTCTTT.

This clonotype has only a few counts. The CDR3 nucleotides read TGTGCCAGTAGTTCCCACAGGGGGCTGGGAGCTTTCTTT. Amino acids: CASSSHRGLGAFF. The chain joins TRBV19 to TRBJ1-1, with TRBD1 matching over 9 bases. The CDR3 contains 13 residues. The V gene end was trimmed by 5 bases and the J gene end by 10 bases; junction bases not matched to a gene: 8. Germline V gene lookup returns CDR1 LNHDA and CDR2 SQIVND (reference sequence). Full variable domain (remainder filled in from reference TRBV19 and TRBJ1-1): DGGITQSPKYLFRKEGQNVTLSCEQNLNHDAMYWYRQDPGQGLRLIYYSQIVNDFQKGDIAEGYSVSREKKESFPLTVTSAQKNPTAFYLCASSSHRGLGAFFGQGTRLTVV.

The chain links TRBV12-3 or TRBV12-4 to TRBJ1-1, with D maybe TRBD1 (5 bases). Trimming took 6 bases from V and 0 from J, leaving 11 bases between them. This CDR3 is 14 amino acids long. The chain's CDR3 is CASSITGLNTEAFF. As DNA, the CDR3 is TGTGCCAGCAGCATCACAGGTTTGAACACTGAAGCTTTCTTT.

Only a few counts were recorded for this clonotype. The chain employs TRBV7-3 and TRBJ2-6, with D unclear. Germline lookup yields CDR1 SGHTA and CDR2 FQGTGA. Trimming took off 0 bases at V and 0 bases at J, with 9 bases between the two ends. The CDR3 runs 17 residues. Here the CDR3 DNA reads TGTGCCAGCAGCTTAACGTTGTCCAGCTCTGGGGCCAACGTCCTGACTTTC. Protein sequence: CASSLTLSSSGANVLTF.

This clonotype was picked up a small number of times. This sequence joins TRBV7-3 and TRBJ2-1; 10 bases are shared with TRBD1. V lost 8 bases to trimming and J lost 3 bases; unmatched junction nucleotides: 1. In germline, CDR1 is SGHTA, CDR2 FQGTGA. The CDR3 has 13 residues. CDR3 in amino acids: CASGTGVYNEQFF. The DNA for the CDR3 is TGTGCCAGCGGGACAGGGGTCTACAATGAGCAGTTCTTC.

This clonotype was seen ten or more times. The rearrangement joins TRBV6-1 to TRBJ2-6; D ambiguous. Germline loops: CDR1 MNHNS, CDR2 SASEGT. This CDR3 has 15 residues. V was pared by 6 bases and J by 0 bases, with 9 bases between. In DNA, the CDR3 is TGTGCCAGCAGCCCCGCAGTCTCTGGGGCCAACGTCCTGACTTTC. Encoded protein: CASSPAVSGANVLTF.